Listed below are T cell receptor beta chains from one sample, sequenced in a study of CD8 T cells in ankylosing spondylitis. TCRdb fed the 5' RACE reads into MiXCR, producing one record per CDR3 protein. The sample records about 750,000 distinct CDR3 sequences, roughly 20% being singletons. Material for sequencing was blood, either unsorted or a sorted T cell fraction (not recorded which). All receptors come from a male donor with ankylosing spondylitis. Each CDR3 is given with its conserved first and last residue. D genes are given only for firm matches. Where a row states a size, it is once, few, many or the class of an expanded clone; other rows omit it.

>many|TRBV12-3/TRBV12-4|TRBJ2-1|.
TGTGCCAGCAGTTTAGCGGAGGGAGCTGAGCAGTTCTTC
CASSLAEGAEQFF
>.|TRBV4-1|TRBJ2-1|.
TGCGCCAGCAGCCAAGCTCGGGATGAGCAGTTCTTC
CASSQARDEQFF
>few|TRBV24-1|TRBJ2-7|.
TGTGCCACCAGTGATTATCACAGGAGTTCCTACGAGCAGTACTTC
CATSDYHRSSYEQYF
>.|TRBV2|TRBJ1-1|TRBD1
TGTGCCAGCAGAGATTCAGGGGGCGCGGCTTTCTTT
CASRDSGGAAFF
>few|TRBV5-6|TRBJ2-2|.
TGTGCCAGCAGCTCGGGGTTTGTTTGGGAGAACACCGGGGAGCCGTTTTTT
CASSSGFVWENTGEPFF
>few|TRBV5-1|TRBJ2-1|TRBD1
TGCGCCAGCAGCTTGGGACAGGGGATGTTTAATGAGCAGTTCTTC
CASSLGQGMFNEQFF
>.|TRBV5-1|TRBJ1-5|.
TGCGCCAGCAGCTTGCTTGGCAGGGGTTCCAATCAGCCCCAGCATTTT
CASSLLGRGSNQPQHF
>.|TRBV6-1|TRBJ1-1|TRBD1
TGTGCCAGCAGTCCCGTGGGACAGAAGAACACTGAAGCTTTCTTT
CASSPVGQKNTEAFF
>.|TRBV20-1|TRBJ2-3|.
TGCAGTGCTAGAGATTGGTTTGGGGGGAATAGGCGGGATGGTCAAGATACGCAGTATTTT
CSARDWFGGNRRDGQDTQYF
>.|TRBV5-1|TRBJ2-3|.
TGCGCCAGCAAGAGATCTAGCACAGATACGCAGTATTTT
CASKRSSTDTQYF
>few|TRBV7-8|TRBJ2-2|TRBD2
TGTGCCAGCAGCCCGCAATCCGGACTAGTTACCGGGGAGCTGTTTTTT
CASSPQSGLVTGELFF
>.|TRBV7-9|TRBJ1-2|.
TGTGCCAGCAGCTTAAATCGGGAGATCCACGGCTACACCTTC
CASSLNREIHGYTF
>.|TRBV27|TRBJ1-5|TRBD1
TGTGCCAGCAGATCCGGGACAGGAGCAAATCAGCCCCAGCATTTT
CASRSGTGANQPQHF
>.|TRBV4-1|TRBJ2-3|TRBD2
TGCGCCAGCAGCCAAGTTTACAGCGGGGGCCTGGATACGCAGTATTTT
CASSQVYSGGLDTQYF